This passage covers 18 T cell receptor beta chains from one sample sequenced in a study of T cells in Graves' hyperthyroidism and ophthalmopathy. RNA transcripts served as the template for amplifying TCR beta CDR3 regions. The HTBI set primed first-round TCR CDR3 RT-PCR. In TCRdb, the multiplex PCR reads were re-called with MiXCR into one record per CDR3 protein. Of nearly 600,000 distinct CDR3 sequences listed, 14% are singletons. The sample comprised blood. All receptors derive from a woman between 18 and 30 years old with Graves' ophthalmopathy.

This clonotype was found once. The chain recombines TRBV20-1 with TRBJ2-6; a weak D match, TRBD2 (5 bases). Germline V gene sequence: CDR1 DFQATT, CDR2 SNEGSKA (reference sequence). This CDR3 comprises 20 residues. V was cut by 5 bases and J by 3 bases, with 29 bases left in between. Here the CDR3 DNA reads TGCAGTGCTCTAGGGAGCAGGCTACCTCCGGGCCCCATTGGGGCCAACGTCCTGACTTTC. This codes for CSALGSRLPPGPIGANVLTF.

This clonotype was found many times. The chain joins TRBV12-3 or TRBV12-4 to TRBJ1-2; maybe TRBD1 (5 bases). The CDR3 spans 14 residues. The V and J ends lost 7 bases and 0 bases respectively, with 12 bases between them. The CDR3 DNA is TGTGCCAGCACCTTACAGGTCTCTAACTATGGCTACACCTTC. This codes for CASTLQVSNYGYTF.

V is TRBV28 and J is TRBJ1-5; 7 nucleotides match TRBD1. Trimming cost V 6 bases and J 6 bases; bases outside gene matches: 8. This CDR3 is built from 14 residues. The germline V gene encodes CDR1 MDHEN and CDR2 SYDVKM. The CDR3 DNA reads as TGTGCCAGCAGCCAGACAGGGTTTGGTCAGCCCCAGCATTTT. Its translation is CASSQTGFGQPQHF. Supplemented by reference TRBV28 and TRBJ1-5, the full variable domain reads DVKVTQSSRYLVKRTGEKVFLECVQDMDHENMFWYRQDPGLGLRLIYFSYDVKMKEKGDIPEGYSVSREKKERFSLILESASTNQTSMYLCASSQTGFGQPQHFGDGTRLSIL.

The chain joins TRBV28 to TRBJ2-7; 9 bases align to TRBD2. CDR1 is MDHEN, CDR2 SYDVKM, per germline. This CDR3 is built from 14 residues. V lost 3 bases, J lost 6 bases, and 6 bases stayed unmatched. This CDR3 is CASSFGGRAAEQYF. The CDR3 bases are TGTGCCAGCAGTTTCGGCGGGAGGGCCGCCGAGCAGTACTTC.

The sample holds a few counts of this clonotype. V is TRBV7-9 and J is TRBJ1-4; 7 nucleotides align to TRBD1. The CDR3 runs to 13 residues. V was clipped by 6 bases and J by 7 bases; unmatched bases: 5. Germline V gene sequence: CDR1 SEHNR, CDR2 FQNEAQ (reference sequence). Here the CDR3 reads CASSEQGSEKLFF. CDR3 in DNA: TGTGCCAGCAGTGAACAGGGGAGTGAAAAACTGTTTTTT.

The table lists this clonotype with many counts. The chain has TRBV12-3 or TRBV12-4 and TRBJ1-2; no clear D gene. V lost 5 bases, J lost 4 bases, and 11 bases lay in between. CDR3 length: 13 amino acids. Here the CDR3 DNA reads TGTGCCAGCAGTGTTGGGAGAGGCTATGGCTACACCTTC. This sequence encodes CASSVGRGYGYTF.

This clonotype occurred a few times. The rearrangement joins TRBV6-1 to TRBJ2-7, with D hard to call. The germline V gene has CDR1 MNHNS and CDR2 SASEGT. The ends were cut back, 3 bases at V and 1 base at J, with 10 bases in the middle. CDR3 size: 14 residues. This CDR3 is CASSEVKGSYEQYF. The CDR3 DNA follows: TGTGCCAGCAGTGAGGTTAAGGGATCCTACGAGCAGTACTTC.

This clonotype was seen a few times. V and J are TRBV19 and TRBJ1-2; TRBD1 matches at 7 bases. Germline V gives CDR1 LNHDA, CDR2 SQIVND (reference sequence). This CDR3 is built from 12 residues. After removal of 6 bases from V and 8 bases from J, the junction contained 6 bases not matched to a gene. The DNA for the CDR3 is TGTGCCAGTAGAGGGGGCGCAGGCGGCTACACCTTC. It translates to CASRGGAGGYTF.

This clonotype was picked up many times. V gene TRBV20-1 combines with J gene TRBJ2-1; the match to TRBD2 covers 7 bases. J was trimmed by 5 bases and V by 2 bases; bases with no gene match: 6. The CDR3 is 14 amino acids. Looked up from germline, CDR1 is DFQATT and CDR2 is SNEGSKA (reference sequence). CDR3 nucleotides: TGCAGTGCTAGACCGGGAGGAATGAACAATGAGCAGTTCTTC. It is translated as CSARPGGMNNEQFF.

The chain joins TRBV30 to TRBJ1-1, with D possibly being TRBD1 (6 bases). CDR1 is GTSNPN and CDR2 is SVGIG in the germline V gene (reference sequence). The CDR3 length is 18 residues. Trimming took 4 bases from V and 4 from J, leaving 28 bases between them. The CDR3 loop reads CAWTLVHRVPPISTEAFF. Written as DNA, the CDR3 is TGTGCCTGGACCTTAGTACACAGGGTCCCCCCAATTAGCACTGAAGCTTTCTTT.

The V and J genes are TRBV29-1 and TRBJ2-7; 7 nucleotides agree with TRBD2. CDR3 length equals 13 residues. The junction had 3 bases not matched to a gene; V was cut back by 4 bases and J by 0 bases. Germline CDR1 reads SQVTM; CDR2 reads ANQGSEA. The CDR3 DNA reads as TGCAGCGTTGGAGGCGGGAGCTCCTACGAGCAGTACTTC. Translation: CSVGGGSSYEQYF.

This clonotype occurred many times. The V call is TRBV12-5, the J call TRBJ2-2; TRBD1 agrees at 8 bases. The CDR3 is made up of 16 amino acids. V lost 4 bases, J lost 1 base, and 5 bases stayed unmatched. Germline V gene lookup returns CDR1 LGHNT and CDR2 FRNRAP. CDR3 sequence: CASGSWTGRNTGELFF. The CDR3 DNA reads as TGTGCTAGTGGTTCCTGGACAGGGAGGAACACCGGGGAGCTGTTTTTT.

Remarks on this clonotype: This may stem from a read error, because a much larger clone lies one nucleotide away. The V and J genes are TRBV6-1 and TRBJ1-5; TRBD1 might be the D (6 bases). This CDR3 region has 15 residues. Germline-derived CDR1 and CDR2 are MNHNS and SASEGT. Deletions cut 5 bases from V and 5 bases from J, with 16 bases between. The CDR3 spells CASSTTSQGHQPQHF. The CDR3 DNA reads TGTGCCAGCAGTACGACATCCCAGGGGCATCAGCCCCAGCATTTT.

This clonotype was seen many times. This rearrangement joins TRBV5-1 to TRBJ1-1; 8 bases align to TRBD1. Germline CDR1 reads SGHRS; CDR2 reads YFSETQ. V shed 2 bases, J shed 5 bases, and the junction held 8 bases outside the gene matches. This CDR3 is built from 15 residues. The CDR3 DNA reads TGCGCCAGCAGCTTTTTCCAGGGGGCGTATACTGAAGCTTTCTTT. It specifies CASSFFQGAYTEAFF.

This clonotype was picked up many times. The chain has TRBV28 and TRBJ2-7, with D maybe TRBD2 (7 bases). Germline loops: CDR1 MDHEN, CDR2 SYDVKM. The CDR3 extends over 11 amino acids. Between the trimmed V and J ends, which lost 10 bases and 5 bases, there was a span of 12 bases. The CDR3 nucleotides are TGTGCCATTTCGGGGGGCCACGAGCAGTACTTC. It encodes CAISGGHEQYF. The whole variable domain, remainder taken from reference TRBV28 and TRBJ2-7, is DVKVTQSSRYLVKRTGEKVFLECVQDMDHENMFWYRQDPGLGLRLIYFSYDVKMKEKGDIPEGYSVSREKKERFSLILESASTNQTSMYLCAISGGHEQYFGPGTRLTVT.

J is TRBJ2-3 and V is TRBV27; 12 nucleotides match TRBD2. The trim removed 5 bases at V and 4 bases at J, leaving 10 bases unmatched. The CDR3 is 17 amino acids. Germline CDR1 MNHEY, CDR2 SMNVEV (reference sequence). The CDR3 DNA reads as TGTGCCAGCAGTCCCGGACTAGCGGGAAGGGGGGCAGATACGCAGTATTTT. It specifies CASSPGLAGRGADTQYF.

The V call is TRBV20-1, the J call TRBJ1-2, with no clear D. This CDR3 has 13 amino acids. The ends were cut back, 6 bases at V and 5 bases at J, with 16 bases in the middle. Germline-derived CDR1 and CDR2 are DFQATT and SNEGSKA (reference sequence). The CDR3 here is CSAPLRDSYGYTF. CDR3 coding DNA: TGCAGTGCGCCCCTTCGGGATAGTTATGGCTACACCTTC.

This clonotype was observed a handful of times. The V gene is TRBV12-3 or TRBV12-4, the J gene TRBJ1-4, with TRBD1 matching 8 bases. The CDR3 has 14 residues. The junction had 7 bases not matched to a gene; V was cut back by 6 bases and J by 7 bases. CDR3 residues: CASRTGAWGEKLFF. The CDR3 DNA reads TGTGCCAGCAGGACAGGGGCCTGGGGTGAAAAACTGTTTTTT.